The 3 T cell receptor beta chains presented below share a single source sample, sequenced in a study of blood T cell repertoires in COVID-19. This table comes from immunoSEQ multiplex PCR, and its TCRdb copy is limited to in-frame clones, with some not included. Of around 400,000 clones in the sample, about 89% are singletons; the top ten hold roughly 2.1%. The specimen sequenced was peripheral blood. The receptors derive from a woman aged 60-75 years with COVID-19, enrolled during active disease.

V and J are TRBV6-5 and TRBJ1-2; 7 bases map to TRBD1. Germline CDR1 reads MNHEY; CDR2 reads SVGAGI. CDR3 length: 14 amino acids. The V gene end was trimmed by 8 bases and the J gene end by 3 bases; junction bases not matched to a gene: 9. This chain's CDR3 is CASGPTGFDYGYTF. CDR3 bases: TGTGCCAGCGGACCGACAGGGTTTGACTATGGCTACACCTTC.

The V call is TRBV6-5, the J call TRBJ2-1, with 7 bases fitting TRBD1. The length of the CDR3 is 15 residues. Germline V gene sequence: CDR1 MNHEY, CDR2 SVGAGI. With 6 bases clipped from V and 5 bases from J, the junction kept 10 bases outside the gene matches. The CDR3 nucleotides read TGTGCCAGCAGGCAGACAGGGAGCCCCCACAATGAGCAGTTCTTC. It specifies CASRQTGSPHNEQFF.

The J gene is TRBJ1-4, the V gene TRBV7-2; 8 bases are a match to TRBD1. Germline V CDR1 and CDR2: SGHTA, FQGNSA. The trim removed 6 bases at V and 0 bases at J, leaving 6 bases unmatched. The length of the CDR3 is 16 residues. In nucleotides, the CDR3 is TGTGCCAGCAGGACAGGGGTTATGGCAACTAATGAAAAACTGTTTTTT. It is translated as CASRTGVMATNEKLFF.